This T cell receptor (beta chain) derives from a study of T cells in Graves' hyperthyroidism and ophthalmopathy. Amplification of TCR beta CDR3 regions was performed using RNA transcripts as template. Researchers ran a first-round RT-PCR on the TCR CDR3 using the HTBI primer set. TCRdb fed the multiplex PCR reads into MiXCR, producing one record per CDR3 protein. In the table there are roughly 290,000 distinct CDR3 sequences, about 15% of which are singletons. From germline, CDR1 is LGHNA and CDR2 YSLEER. The CDR3 consists of 16 residues. V was clipped by 0 bases and J by 5 bases, with 13 bases between them.

The TCR was taken from a woman aged 55-70 years with Graves' ophthalmopathy. Sequencing was carried out using blood. The gene calls are TRBV4-3 and TRBJ2-2; TRBD2 might be the D (5 bases). CDR3 residues: CASSQEGGPVTGELFF. CDR3 coding DNA: TGCGCCAGCAGCCAAGAAGGCGGGCCGGTTACCGGGGAGCTGTTTTTT.